These 27 T cell receptor beta chains share one sample of origin, sequenced in a study of OX40 agonist ivuxolimab in advanced cancers. The repertoire was sequenced with immunoSEQ multiplex PCR; TCRdb's copy has only in-frame clones and lacks some. Here the sample spans 90,000 to 150,000 clones, 85% to 90% being singletons. The sample in question was CD4+ or CD8+ T cells sorted from blood, obtained in a trial of the OX40 agonist ivuxolimab. The receptors were sampled from an adult with an advanced solid tumor such as melanoma, head and neck, liver or kidney cancer.

In this sample, this clone turned up once. The chain's CDR3 is CASSPRYTSAPYEQYF. The CDR3 coding sequence is TGTGCCAGCAGCCCCCGTTACACTAGCGCCCCTTACGAGCAGTACTTC. The chain has TRBV7-9 and TRBJ2-5; 7 bases fit TRBD2. The assigned J gene may be wrong: the sequence end matches TRBJ2-7 better. CDR1 SEHNR and CDR2 FQNEAQ come from the germline V gene (reference sequence). CDR3 length: 16 residues.

The rearrangement links TRBV21-1 to TRBJ1-1; TRBD1, the D gene given by the table, was not confirmed from the DNA. TRBV21-1 is marked as a pseudogene. The CDR3 spans 15 residues. The CDR3 spells CASSNRNPISPEAFF. The CDR3 bases are TGTGCCAGCAGCAACAGGAATCCGATTTCCCCTGAAGCTTTCTTT.

The rearrangement uses TRBV5-5 and TRBJ2-5, with unresolved D. V lost 4 bases, J lost 1 base, and 2 bases lay in between. Germline loops: CDR1 SGHKS, CDR2 YYEKEE (reference sequence). The CDR3 is 11 amino acids. CDR3 in DNA: TGTGCCAGCAGCCCCCAAGAGACCCAGTACTTC. This translates into CASSPQETQYF.

The V and J genes are TRBV30 and TRBJ1-5; D call uncertain. The CDR3 extends over 13 amino acids. The ends were cut back, 4 bases at V and 0 bases at J, with 7 bases in the middle. CDR1 is GTSNPN, CDR2 SVGIG, per germline (reference sequence). This CDR3 reads CAWNLLSNQPQHF. CDR3 sequence (DNA): TGTGCCTGGAATCTTCTTAGCAATCAGCCCCAGCATTTT.

In DNA form, the CDR3 reads TGTGCCAGCAGCCGATTAGATACGCAGTATTTT. This sequence encodes CASSRLDTQYF. This chain connects TRBV27 to TRBJ2-3; D not resolved. The V and J ends lost 6 bases and 5 bases respectively, with 6 bases between them. This CDR3 is built from 11 residues. CDR1 and CDR2 from the germline V gene are MNHEY and SMNVEV (reference sequence).

This clone was recorded once. The genes are TRBV7-2 and TRBJ1-3, with D uncertain. CDR1 is SGHTA, CDR2 FQGNSA, per germline. This CDR3 contains 15 residues. V lost 2 bases and J lost 0, with 8 bases in between. This CDR3 reads CASSLTWSSGNTIYF. CDR3 coding DNA: TGTGCCAGCAGCTTAACGTGGAGCTCTGGAAACACCATATATTTT.

The V call is TRBV6-1, the J call TRBJ2-7; D ambiguous. Germline CDR1 is MNHNS and CDR2 is SASEGT. V was cut by 3 bases and J by 0 bases, with 9 bases left in between. The CDR3 has 14 residues. The CDR3 nucleotides read TGTGCCAGCAGTGACCTCCAGAGCTCCTACGAGCAGTACTTC. This encodes CASSDLQSSYEQYF.

The chain recombines TRBV6-5 with TRBJ1-2; D ambiguous. Trimming left V 6 bases short and J 1 base short, with 15 bases between. The length of the CDR3 is 15 residues. The germline gives CDR1 MNHEY, CDR2 SVGAGI. The CDR3 nucleotides read TGTGCCAGCAGGGGCGACCCAGGAATTAACTATGGCTACACCTTC. This sequence encodes CASRGDPGINYGYTF.

This clone has just one count. This chain links TRBV7-5 with TRBJ2-1; TRBD2 reflects the table's D call only, with no check against the DNA. TRBV7-5 is marked as a pseudogene. This CDR3 is 11 amino acids long. The CDR3 spells CARRGVNEQFF. For the CDR3, the DNA is TGTGCCAGACGGGGGGTGAATGAGCAGTTCTTC.

The V and J genes are TRBV19 and TRBJ1-2; the D gene is possibly TRBD1 (5 bases). The CDR3 has 13 residues. V was pared by 3 bases and J by 8 bases, with 13 bases between. In germline, CDR1 is LNHDA, CDR2 SQIVND (reference sequence). The CDR3 DNA reads as TGTGCCAGTAGTATTGGCAGGGATAAAGGCTACACCTTC. Amino acid sequence: CASSIGRDKGYTF.

The genes are TRBV6-1 and TRBJ1-2, with D tentatively TRBD1 (6 bases). The CDR3 length is 15 residues. CDR1 and CDR2 (germline): MNHNS, SASEGT. V gave up 5 bases and J gave up 3 bases, with 16 bases separating them. The CDR3 loop is CASSQWWSGDYGYTF. The CDR3 DNA reads as TGTGCCAGCAGTCAATGGTGGTCAGGGGACTATGGCTACACCTTC.

V is TRBV18 and J is TRBJ2-3; D possibly corresponds to TRBD2 (7 bases). Deletions cut 0 bases from V and 5 bases from J, with 15 bases between. Looked up from germline, CDR1 is KGHSH and CDR2 is LQKENI. There are 16 residues in the CDR3. The CDR3 sequence: CASSPPTGGGEDTQYF. CDR3 in DNA: TGTGCCAGCTCACCACCTACGGGGGGCGGGGAAGATACGCAGTATTTT.

The chain has TRBV19 and TRBJ2-7, with 9 bases matching TRBD2. The germline V gene has CDR1 LNHDA and CDR2 SQIVND (reference sequence). This CDR3 is 15 amino acids long. J lost 3 bases, V lost 5 bases, and 8 bases had no gene match. The CDR3 coding sequence is TGTGCCAGTAGTGGGACTAGCCAGGGGCTCTACGAGCAGTACTTC. Its translation is CASSGTSQGLYEQYF.

J is TRBJ2-4 and V is TRBV7-3; D may correspond to TRBD1 or TRBD2 (6 bases each). This CDR3 comprises 14 residues. The germline CDR1 and CDR2 sequences are SGHTA and FQGTGA. V lost 5 bases to trimming and J lost 8 bases, with 16 bases between them. The CDR3 bases are TGTGCCAGCAGCCGCGGACAGCCGGGAGACATTCAGTACTTC. Protein product: CASSRGQPGDIQYF.

This chain joins TRBV28 and TRBJ2-1, with 8 bases matching TRBD1. Trimming at V came to 9 bases and at J to 3 bases, leaving 7 bases not matched to a gene. In germline, CDR1 is MDHEN, CDR2 SYDVKM. The CDR3 length is 14 residues. Here the CDR3 reads CASFPGTGYNEQFF. In DNA, the CDR3 is TGTGCCAGTTTCCCCGGGACAGGCTACAATGAGCAGTTCTTC.

The V call is TRBV2, the J call TRBJ2-3; the D gene could be TRBD1 or TRBD2 (5 bases each). The CDR3 extends over 13 amino acids. Trimming took off 10 bases at V and 1 base at J, with 12 bases between the two ends. CDR1 and CDR2 from the germline V gene are SNHLY and FYNNEI. The CDR3 spells CATLGTGTDTQYF. For the CDR3, the DNA is TGTGCCACCCTAGGGACGGGCACAGATACGCAGTATTTT.

V is TRBV6-5 and J is TRBJ2-4; TRBD1 agrees at 7 bases. Germline CDR1 and CDR2: MNHEY and SVGAGI. With 4 bases clipped from V and 5 bases from J, the junction kept 8 bases outside the gene matches. The CDR3 sequence is 15 residues long. In nucleotides, the CDR3 is TGTGCCAGCAGTTTCCTTTCCGGGACAGAAAACATTCAGTACTTC. Amino acids: CASSFLSGTENIQYF.

This chain joins TRBV28 and TRBJ2-7; TRBD1 agrees at 10 bases. Unmatched junction bases numbered 9, after V lost 11 bases and J lost 2 bases. CDR3 length equals 14 residues. Germline CDR1 and CDR2: MDHEN and SYDVKM. The CDR3 reads CAGGRTGGTYEQYF. DNA for the CDR3: TGTGCCGGGGGGCGGACAGGGGGGACCTACGAGCAGTACTTC. Based on the CDR3 plus reference TRBV28 and TRBJ2-7, the full variable domain is DVKVTQSSRYLVKRTGEKVFLECVQDMDHENMFWYRQDPGLGLRLIYFSYDVKMKEKGDIPEGYSVSREKKERFSLILESASTNQTSMYLCAGGRTGGTYEQYFGPGTRLTVT.

The chain recombines TRBV9 with TRBJ2-3; TRBD2 might be the D (6 bases). V lost 6 bases, J lost 4 bases, and 18 bases lay in between. Germline V gene lookup returns CDR1 SGDLS and CDR2 YYNGEE. This CDR3 has 15 amino acids. CDR3 coding DNA: TGTGCCAGCACCAGGGACTCCCATCCGGCAGATACGCAGTATTTT. It translates to CASTRDSHPADTQYF.

This clone was picked up a small number of times. V is TRBV27 and J is TRBJ1-1; TRBD1 agrees at 7 bases. This CDR3 has 14 residues. Germline loops: CDR1 MNHEY, CDR2 SMNVEV (reference sequence). V lost 2 bases, J lost 8 bases, and 8 bases stayed unmatched. CDR3 DNA: TGTGCCAGCAGTTTACTGGGACAGCCCAGAGAAGCTTTCTTT. It codes for CASSLLGQPREAFF.

V and J are TRBV6-5 and TRBJ2-7, with 8 bases identical to TRBD1. Germline CDR1 is MNHEY and CDR2 is SVGAGI. Germline trimming cut 0 bases from V and 6 bases from J; bases unmatched to any gene: 4. The CDR3 runs to 14 residues. Here the CDR3 reads CASSYSRQGFEQYF. DNA for the CDR3: TGTGCCAGCAGTTACTCCAGACAGGGGTTCGAGCAGTACTTC.

V and J are TRBV30 and TRBJ2-5; 7 positions match TRBD2. Trimming removed 0 bases from V and 7 bases from J; junction bases left unmatched: 8. Germline V gives CDR1 GTSNPN, CDR2 SVGIG (reference sequence). The CDR3 loop spans 14 amino acids. The CDR3 DNA follows: TGTGCCTGGAGTGTAAGGGAGGGATGGGTGACCCAGTACTTC. Translation gives CAWSVREGWVTQYF.

V is TRBV7-2 and J is TRBJ1-4, with D possibly matching TRBD1 (5 bases). Looked up from germline, CDR1 is SGHTA and CDR2 is FQGNSA. The CDR3 is made up of 15 amino acids. V lost 1 base to trimming and J lost 6 bases, with 12 bases between them. The CDR3 DNA is TGTGCCAGCAGCTTAGAACTGAGACAGCATGAAAAACTGTTTTTT. Its protein product is CASSLELRQHEKLFF.

As DNA, the CDR3 is TGTGCCAGCAGCCGCGGACAGGGGGGACCCTACGAGCAGTACTTC. It yields the protein CASSRGQGGPYEQYF. V usage is TRBV4-2 and J usage is TRBJ2-7; the match to TRBD1 covers 10 bases. The trim removed 4 bases at V and 2 bases at J, leaving 5 bases unmatched. CDR1 and CDR2 from the germline V gene are LGHNA and YNFKEQ. The CDR3 sequence is 15 residues long.

The rearrangement uses TRBV5-6 and TRBJ1-1, with D uncertain. The V and J ends lost 2 bases and 1 base respectively, with 9 bases between them. Per germline, CDR1 SGHDT and CDR2 YYEEEE. The CDR3 consists of 14 residues. CDR3 sequence (DNA): TGTGCCAGCAGCTTTTACTACAGGAACACTGAAGCTTTCTTT. Translating it yields CASSFYYRNTEAFF. The full variable domain, completed using reference TRBV5-6 and TRBJ1-1, is DAGVTQSPTHLIKTRGQQVTLRCSPKSGHDTVSWYQQALGQGPQFIFQYYEEEERQRGNFPDRFSGHQFPNYSSELNVNALLLGDSALYLCASSFYYRNTEAFFGQGTRLTVV.

The chain links TRBV28 to TRBJ1-5; the D is unclear. This CDR3 is built from 16 residues. V lost 3 bases and J lost 2, with 14 bases in between. Germline V gene data show CDR1 as MDHEN and CDR2 as SYDVKM. CDR3 in amino acids: CASSFYRAPGNQPQHF. CDR3 nucleotide sequence: TGTGCCAGCAGTTTTTACCGGGCCCCGGGCAATCAGCCCCAGCATTTT.

The chain couples TRBV5-1 to TRBJ1-1; D may be TRBD1 (5 bases). CDR3 size: 14 residues. The V gene lost 2 bases and the J gene lost 5 bases, with 13 bases spanning the gap. Germline CDR1 is SGHRS and CDR2 is YFSETQ. The CDR3, as DNA: TGCGCCAGCAGCTTCCCCGGGGGTTCAACTGAAGCTTTCTTT. The encoded protein is CASSFPGGSTEAFF. The variable domain in full, completed from reference TRBV5-1 and TRBJ1-1, reads KAGVTQTPRYLIKTRGQQVTLSCSPISGHRSVSWYQQTPGQGLQFLFEYFSETQRNKGNFPGRFSGRQFSNSRSEMNVSTLELGDSALYLCASSFPGGSTEAFFGQGTRLTVV.